The 29 T cell receptor beta chains given below trace back to one sample, sequenced in a study of blood T cell repertoires in COVID-19. Assay: immunoSEQ multiplex PCR; the TCRdb copy retains only in-frame clones and omits some. Of roughly 230,000 clones in the sample, nearly 90% were seen once. Sequencing was performed on peripheral blood. The origin of the receptors is a woman aged 40 to 49 who had recovered from COVID-19.

The chain recombines TRBV19 with TRBJ2-3; 10 nucleotides align to TRBD1. This CDR3 contains 15 residues. The ends lost 8 bases at V and 4 bases at J; junction bases unmatched: 9. Germline V gene sequence: CDR1 LNHDA, CDR2 SQIVND (reference sequence). CDR3 region: CASEAGQGIPDTQYF. The CDR3 region has the DNA TGTGCCAGTGAGGCGGGACAGGGGATTCCAGATACGCAGTATTTT.

The V gene is TRBV25-1, the J gene TRBJ2-1; 9 nucleotides align to TRBD1. The length of the CDR3 is 15 residues. Unmatched junction bases numbered 8, after V lost 3 bases and J lost 8 bases. Germline loops: CDR1 MGHDK, CDR2 SYGVNS. The CDR3 region has the DNA TGTGCCAGCAGTGACGGACAGGGGCTGCTGGATGAGCAGTTCTTC. Protein: CASSDGQGLLDEQFF.

This chain joins TRBV7-2 and TRBJ1-2; D possibly corresponds to TRBD1 (5 bases). Germline lookup yields CDR1 SGHTA and CDR2 FQGNSA. V gave up 4 bases and J gave up 3 bases, with 9 bases separating them. This CDR3 is built from 13 residues. The CDR3 sequence is CASSSQGDYGYTF. DNA of the CDR3: TGTGCCAGCAGCTCTCAGGGCGACTATGGCTACACCTTC.

This sequence joins TRBV7-9 and TRBJ1-2, with 9 positions matching TRBD1. The CDR3 length is 15 residues. Trimming cost V 5 bases and J 8 bases; bases outside gene matches: 12. Germline lookup yields CDR1 SEHNR and CDR2 FQNEAQ (reference sequence). The CDR3 loop is CASSLRDRALRGYTF. The CDR3 nucleotides are TGTGCCAGCAGCCTGAGGGACAGGGCTCTACGGGGCTACACCTTC.

This rearrangement joins TRBV11-3 to TRBJ2-7; tentatively, D is TRBD1 (5 bases). The CDR3 covers 13 residues. The germline V and J ends were trimmed by 3 bases and 4 bases, with 10 bases remaining between them. CDR1 and CDR2 from the germline V gene are SGHNT and YENEEA. The chain's CDR3 is CASSFPGQYEQYV. The CDR3 DNA follows: TGTGCCAGCAGCTTTCCAGGGCAGTACGAGCAGTACGTC.

The chain joins TRBV11-2 to TRBJ2-3, with D possibly matching TRBD2 (5 bases). V was trimmed by 1 base and J by 8 bases, leaving 10 bases between them. The CDR3 is 13 amino acids. Germline V CDR1 and CDR2: SGHAT, FQNNGV. For the CDR3, the DNA is TGTGCCAGCAGCTTAGCTAGCACCGGTACGCAGTATTTT. It specifies CASSLASTGTQYF.

This rearrangement joins TRBV20-1 to TRBJ1-1; D not resolved. With 3 bases removed from V and 1 base from J, the gap between germline ends came to 9 bases. Germline values: CDR1 DFQATT, CDR2 SNEGSKA (reference sequence). The length of the CDR3 is 13 residues. The CDR3 loop is CSASVQTNTEAFF. In nucleotides, the CDR3 is TGCAGTGCTAGTGTACAGACGAACACTGAAGCTTTCTTT.

The rearrangement links TRBV19 to TRBJ2-1; possible D gene TRBD2, 5 bases. Trimming stripped 5 bases from V and 5 bases from J, with 10 bases between. The V gene's germline CDR1 is LNHDA and CDR2 SQIVND (reference sequence). The CDR3 has 13 residues. DNA of the CDR3: TGTGCCAGTAGTGACGGACTGAACAATGAGCAGTTCTTC. Translation: CASSDGLNNEQFF.

The chain uses TRBV2 and TRBJ1-4, with D possibly being TRBD1 (5 bases). Germline lookup yields CDR1 SNHLY and CDR2 FYNNEI. V dropped 8 bases and J dropped 1 base, with 8 bases sitting between them. This CDR3 comprises 13 residues. CDR3 region: CASGGGTNEKLFF. In DNA, the CDR3 is TGTGCCAGCGGGGGGGGAACTAATGAAAAACTGTTTTTT.

The rearrangement joins TRBV4-2 to TRBJ2-7, with TRBD2 matching 8 bases. The CDR3 is made up of 13 amino acids. In germline, CDR1 is LGHNA, CDR2 YNFKEQ. The chain's CDR3 is CASSHLDSGDPNV. CDR3 nucleotides: TGTGCCAGCAGCCACCTAGATAGCGGGGATCCGAACGTC.

V gene TRBV7-2 combines with J gene TRBJ1-1; D is ambiguous. Germline-derived CDR1 and CDR2 are SGHTA and FQGNSA. The CDR3 has 14 residues. V lost 1 base and J 1 base, leaving 7 bases between the germline ends. In nucleotides, the CDR3 is TGTGCCAGCAGCTTAGGTCCGGGGAACACTGAAGCTTTCTTT. Amino acids: CASSLGPGNTEAFF.

The chain is built from TRBV10-3 and TRBJ2-5, with 9 bases fitting TRBD2. This CDR3 has 14 residues. V dropped 7 bases and J dropped 3; count of bases not matched to a gene: 6. Germline assignment: CDR1 ENHRY and CDR2 SYGVKD. The CDR3 sequence is CAITPTSGKETQYF. The CDR3 bases are TGTGCCATCACGCCGACTAGCGGAAAAGAGACCCAGTACTTC.

The chain links TRBV7-9 to TRBJ2-1, with a possible D match to TRBD2 (5 bases). The CDR3 loop spans 14 amino acids. V lost 5 bases and J 7 bases, leaving 15 bases between the germline ends. Germline V gene sequence: CDR1 SEHNR, CDR2 FQNEAQ (reference sequence). The CDR3 coding sequence is TGTGCCAGCAGCGTTACGGCTCGAGGGAATGAGCAGTTCTTC. Its protein is CASSVTARGNEQFF. Variable domain in full (rest from reference TRBV7-9 and TRBJ2-1): DTGVSQNPRHKITKRGQNVTFRCDPISEHNRLYWYRQTLGQGPEFLTYFQNEAQLEKSRLLSDRFSAERPKGSFSTLEIQRTEQGDSAMYLCASSVTARGNEQFFGPGTRLTVL.

V usage is TRBV5-1 and J usage is TRBJ2-5; 10 bases agree with TRBD2. The CDR3 contains 16 residues. The V segment lost 4 bases and the J segment 5 bases; nucleotides outside the gene matches: 11. From germline, CDR1 is SGHRS and CDR2 YFSETQ. CDR3 nucleotides: TGCGCCAGCAGCGAACAAGCGGGAGGGCCCCTGGAGACCCAGTACTTC. Its protein product is CASSEQAGGPLETQYF.

This clone has only one observation. The gene calls are TRBV27 and TRBJ2-2; D unclear. The CDR3 loop spans 14 amino acids. V was pared by 4 bases and J by 3 bases, with 9 bases between. Looked up from germline, CDR1 is MNHEY and CDR2 is SMNVEV (reference sequence). As DNA, the CDR3 is TGTGCCAGCAGTTCATATCCGGACACCGGGGAGCTGTTTTTT. Protein product: CASSSYPDTGELFF.

The chain combines TRBV5-1 with TRBJ1-1; possibly TRBD1 for D (6 bases). Germline loops: CDR1 SGHRS, CDR2 YFSETQ. The CDR3 runs to 17 residues. V lost 4 bases and J 4 bases, leaving 23 bases between the germline ends. The CDR3 sequence: CASSTMGAGTVFTEAFF. The DNA of the CDR3 is TGCGCCAGCAGCACCATGGGGGCTGGTACTGTGTTCACTGAAGCTTTCTTT.

The CDR3 region has the DNA TGCGCCAGCAGCCTTTTCGCCCCAACCGGGACAGGGGCCAATCGAGCCAAAAACATTCAGTACTTC. It codes for CASSLFAPTGTGANRAKNIQYF. V usage is TRBV4-1 and J usage is TRBJ2-4; 10 bases match TRBD1. Germline assignment: CDR1 MGHRA and CDR2 YSYEKL. This CDR3 region has 22 residues. The J segment lost 0 bases and the V segment lost 4 bases, leaving 21 bases of the junction unmatched.

The count of this clone is one. The V and J genes are TRBV29-1 and TRBJ2-3, with D tentatively TRBD2 (5 bases). V shed 1 base and J shed 6 bases, with 17 bases lying between them. This CDR3 spans 15 amino acids. CDR1 SQVTM and CDR2 ANQGSEA come from the germline V gene. In DNA form, the CDR3 reads TGCAGCGTTGAAGGTGGAGGTAGAAGTCTCGATACGCAGTATTTT. Translating it yields CSVEGGGRSLDTQYF.

V gene TRBV25-1 combines with J gene TRBJ1-6; perhaps TRBD1 as D (6 bases). Looked up from germline, CDR1 is MGHDK and CDR2 is SYGVNS. This CDR3 is built from 15 residues. With 7 bases removed from V and 10 bases from J, the gap between germline ends came to 20 bases. CDR3 nucleotide sequence: TGTGCCAGCAAGGACCTACAGGGAGACGCCTCACCCCTCCACTTT. It is translated as CASKDLQGDASPLHF.

The chain has TRBV24-1 and TRBJ1-6; 7 bases match TRBD1. CDR1 and CDR2 from the germline V gene are KGHDR and SFDVKD. The V and J ends lost 7 bases and 8 bases, in that order; junction bases with no gene match: 7. The CDR3 spans 14 residues. This CDR3 is CATSGDSWDSPLHF. The CDR3 DNA reads as TGTGCCACCAGCGGGGACAGTTGGGATTCACCCCTCCACTTT.

The gene calls are TRBV19 and TRBJ1-5, with TRBD1 matching over 8 bases. This CDR3 has 18 residues. Germline V gene data show CDR1 as LNHDA and CDR2 as SQIVND (reference sequence). J gave up 0 bases and V 5 bases, and 12 bases lay outside the gene matches. Written as DNA, the CDR3 is TGTGCCAGTAGTCCCGAAAGGACAGGGCCATATAGCAATCAGCCCCAGCATTTT. Translated: CASSPERTGPYSNQPQHF. The entire variable domain, with the rest obtained from reference TRBV19 and TRBJ1-5, is as follows: DGGITQSPKYLFRKEGQNVTLSCEQNLNHDAMYWYRQDPGQGLRLIYYSQIVNDFQKGDIAEGYSVSREKKESFPLTVTSAQKNPTAFYLCASSPERTGPYSNQPQHFGDGTRLSIL.

The chain uses TRBV1 and TRBJ2-3; TRBD2 was called by the table and not checked on the DNA. TRBV1 is given as a pseudogene. The CDR3 extends over 16 amino acids. The CDR3 coding sequence is TGCACCAGCAGTCCTACGACTAGCGGGGACACAGATACGCAGTATTTT. Encoded protein: CTSSPTTSGDTDTQYF.

The chain employs TRBV7-9 and TRBJ2-2; 11 bases match TRBD2. Germline loops: CDR1 SEHNR, CDR2 FQNEAQ (reference sequence). The V gene end was trimmed by 2 bases and the J gene end by 6 bases; junction bases not matched to a gene: 8. The CDR3 is 17 amino acids. The CDR3 region is CASSLPTSGGLAGELFF. CDR3 coding DNA: TGTGCCAGCAGCTTACCCACTAGCGGGGGCTTGGCCGGGGAGCTGTTTTTT.

The chain combines TRBV19 with TRBJ1-1, with D tentatively TRBD1 (6 bases). This CDR3 comprises 13 residues. Trimming removed 10 bases at V and 4 bases at J, with 16 bases between. Germline CDR1 is LNHDA and CDR2 is SQIVND (reference sequence). Written as DNA, the CDR3 is TGTGCCACGGACGGGGGGCGCGTCACTGAAGCTTTCTTT. It specifies CATDGGRVTEAFF. Variable domain in full (rest from reference TRBV19 and TRBJ1-1): DGGITQSPKYLFRKEGQNVTLSCEQNLNHDAMYWYRQDPGQGLRLIYYSQIVNDFQKGDIAEGYSVSREKKESFPLTVTSAQKNPTAFYLCATDGGRVTEAFFGQGTRLTVV.

The rearrangement links TRBV6-5 to TRBJ2-7; TRBD1 matches at 7 bases. The J segment lost 4 bases and the V segment lost 6 bases, leaving 6 bases of the junction unmatched. Germline lookup yields CDR1 MNHEY and CDR2 SVGAGI. This CDR3 comprises 13 residues. The CDR3 nucleotides are TGTGCCAGCAGCGGACAGGCATCGTACGAGCAGTACTTC. It translates to CASSGQASYEQYF.

The chain couples TRBV19 to TRBJ2-5, with D maybe TRBD2 (7 bases). Germline lookup yields CDR1 LNHDA and CDR2 SQIVND (reference sequence). V was pared by 10 bases and J by 2 bases, with 20 bases between. This CDR3 spans 15 amino acids. The CDR3 sequence is CATQMGGGGQETQYF. CDR3 nucleotide sequence: TGTGCCACCCAAATGGGGGGGGGCGGTCAAGAGACCCAGTACTTC.

The chain couples TRBV28 to TRBJ2-1, with D perhaps matching TRBD1 (5 bases). Germline CDR1 MDHEN, CDR2 SYDVKM. V gave up 8 bases and J gave up 4 bases, with 15 bases separating them. This CDR3 region has 14 residues. In nucleotides, the CDR3 is TGTGCCAGCCTTGGAGTAGGGGTGTACAATGAGCAGTTCTTC. This gives the protein CASLGVGVYNEQFF.

The gene calls are TRBV6-5 and TRBJ1-3; possibly TRBD1 for D (6 bases). V shed 1 base and J shed 0 bases, with 7 bases lying between them. The CDR3 consists of 15 residues. CDR1 MNHEY and CDR2 SVGAGI come from the germline V gene. CDR3 DNA: TGTGCCAGCAGTTACTTAGGGGGCTCTGGAAACACCATATATTTT. Its translation is CASSYLGGSGNTIYF.

This sequence joins TRBV6-5 and TRBJ2-1; 12 nucleotides align to TRBD1. This CDR3 has 16 amino acids. The germline gives CDR1 MNHEY, CDR2 SVGAGI. Trimming took 0 bases from V and 9 from J; bases not matched to a gene: 6. CDR3 sequence reads: CASSYSAGQGAGEQFF. The CDR3 DNA is TGTGCCAGCAGTTACTCGGCGGGACAGGGGGCGGGTGAGCAGTTCTTC.